A few counts support the clone carrying this TCR beta chain. As yet, its antigen is unknown. The data were taken from a study of cytomegalovirus exposure and HLA in healthy donors. Study-level information: The roughly 670 first-cohort repertoires shared a platform with the approximately 120 validation repertoires, as reported in a later analysis. General study points: In the 95 to 150 validation repertoires, a later analysis found that first-cohort TCR clusters tended to co-occur. Some TCR beta chains (roughly 160 of them) were listed as cytomegalovirus-associated.

Sequenced by immunoSEQ multiplex PCR; TCRdb stores in-frame clones only, minus some. The sample contains around 120,000 clones, more than 70% of which appear only once. Trimming shortened V by 5 bases and J by 5 bases, and 13 bases separated the two germline ends. Germline V gives CDR1 GTSNPN, CDR2 SVGIG (reference sequence). This CDR3 has 12 amino acids. Sequencing was done on a sample of PBMCs. V usage is TRBV30 and J usage is TRBJ2-7; the D gene is possibly TRBD2 (5 bases). The sequence was collected from a man younger than 35 in good health and CMV-seronegative. In nucleotides, the CDR3 is TGTGCCTGGTGGGAGAGTGGGGACGAGCAGTACTTC. Translating gives CAWWESGDEQYF. Looking up the rest from reference TRBV30 and TRBJ2-7 gives the full variable domain: SQTIHQWPATLVQPVGSPLSLECTVEGTSNPNLYWYRQAAGRGLQLLFYSVGIGQISSEVPQNLSASRPQDRQFILSSKKLLLSDSGFYLCAWWESGDEQYFGPGTRLTVT.